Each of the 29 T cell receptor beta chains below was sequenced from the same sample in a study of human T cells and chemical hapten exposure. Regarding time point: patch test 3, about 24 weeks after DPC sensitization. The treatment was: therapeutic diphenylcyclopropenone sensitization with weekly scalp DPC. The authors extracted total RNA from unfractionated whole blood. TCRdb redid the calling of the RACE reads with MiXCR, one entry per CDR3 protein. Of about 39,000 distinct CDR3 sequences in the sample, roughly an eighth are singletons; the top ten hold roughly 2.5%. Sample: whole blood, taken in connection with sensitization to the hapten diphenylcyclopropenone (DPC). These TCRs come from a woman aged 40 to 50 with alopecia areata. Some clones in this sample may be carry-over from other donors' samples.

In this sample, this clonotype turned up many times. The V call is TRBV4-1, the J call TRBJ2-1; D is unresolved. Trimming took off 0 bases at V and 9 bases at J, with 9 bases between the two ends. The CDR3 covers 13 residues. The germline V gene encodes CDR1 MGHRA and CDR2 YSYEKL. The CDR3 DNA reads TGCGCCAGCAGCCAAGAGTCAGTAATTGAGCAGTTCTTC. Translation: CASSQESVIEQFF.

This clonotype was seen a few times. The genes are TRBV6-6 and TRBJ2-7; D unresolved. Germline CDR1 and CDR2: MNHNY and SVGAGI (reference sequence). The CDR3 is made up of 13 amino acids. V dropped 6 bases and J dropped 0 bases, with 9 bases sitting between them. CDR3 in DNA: TGTGCCAGCAGCCAGGTCCGCTCCTACGAGCAGTACTTC. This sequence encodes CASSQVRSYEQYF.

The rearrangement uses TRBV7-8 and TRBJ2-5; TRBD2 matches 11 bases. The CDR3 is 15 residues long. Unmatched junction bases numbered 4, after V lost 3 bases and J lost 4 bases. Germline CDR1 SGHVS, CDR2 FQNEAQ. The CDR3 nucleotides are TGTGCCAGCAGCTTTAGCGGGGGGGCCTCAGAGACCCAGTACTTC. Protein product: CASSFSGGASETQYF.

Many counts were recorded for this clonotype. The CDR3 coding sequence is TGTGCCAGCAGTTTAGAGGAGGCGGGGAACACTGAAGCTTTCTTT. Translated, it gives CASSLEEAGNTEAFF. J is TRBJ1-1 and V is TRBV12-3 or TRBV12-4; the D is unclear. The CDR3 spans 15 residues. Trimming removed 1 base from V and 1 base from J, with 10 bases in between.

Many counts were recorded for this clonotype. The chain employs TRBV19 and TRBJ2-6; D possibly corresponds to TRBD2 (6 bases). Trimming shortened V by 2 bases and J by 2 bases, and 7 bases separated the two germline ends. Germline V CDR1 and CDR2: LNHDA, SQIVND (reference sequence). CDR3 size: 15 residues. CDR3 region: CASSIPGAGANVLTF. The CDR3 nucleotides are TGTGCCAGTAGTATACCGGGGGCTGGGGCCAACGTCCTGACTTTC.

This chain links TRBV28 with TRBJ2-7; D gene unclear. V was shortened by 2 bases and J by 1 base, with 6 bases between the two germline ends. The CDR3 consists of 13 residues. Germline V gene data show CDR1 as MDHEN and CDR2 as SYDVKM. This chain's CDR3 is CASSLSISYEQYF. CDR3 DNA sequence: TGTGCCAGCAGTTTAAGCATATCCTACGAGCAGTACTTC.

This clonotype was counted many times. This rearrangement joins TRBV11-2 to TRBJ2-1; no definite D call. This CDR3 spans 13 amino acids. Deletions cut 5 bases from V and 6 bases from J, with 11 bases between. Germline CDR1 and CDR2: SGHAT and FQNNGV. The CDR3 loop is CASSTRQVNEQFF. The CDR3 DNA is TGTGCCAGCAGCACCAGACAAGTCAATGAGCAGTTCTTC.

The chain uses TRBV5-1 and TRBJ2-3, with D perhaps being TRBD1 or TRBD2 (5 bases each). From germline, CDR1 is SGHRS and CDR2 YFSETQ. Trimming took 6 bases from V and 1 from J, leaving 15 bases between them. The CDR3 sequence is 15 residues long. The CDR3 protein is CASKGDRGGTDTQYF. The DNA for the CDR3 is TGCGCCAGCAAGGGAGACAGAGGGGGCACAGATACGCAGTATTTT.

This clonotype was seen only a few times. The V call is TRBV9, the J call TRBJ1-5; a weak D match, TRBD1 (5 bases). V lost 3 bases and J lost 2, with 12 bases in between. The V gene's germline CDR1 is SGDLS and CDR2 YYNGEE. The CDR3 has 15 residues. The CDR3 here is CASSGPGTGNQPQHF. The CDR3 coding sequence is TGTGCCAGCAGCGGGCCAGGGACGGGCAATCAGCCCCAGCATTTT.

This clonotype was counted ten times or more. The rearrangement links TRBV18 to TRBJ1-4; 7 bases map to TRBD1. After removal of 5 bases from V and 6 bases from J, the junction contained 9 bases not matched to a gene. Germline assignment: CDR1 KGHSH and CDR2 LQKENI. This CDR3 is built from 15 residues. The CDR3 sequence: CASSTSTGDDEKLFF. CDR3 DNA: TGTGCCAGCTCAACCTCCACAGGGGATGATGAAAAACTGTTTTTT.

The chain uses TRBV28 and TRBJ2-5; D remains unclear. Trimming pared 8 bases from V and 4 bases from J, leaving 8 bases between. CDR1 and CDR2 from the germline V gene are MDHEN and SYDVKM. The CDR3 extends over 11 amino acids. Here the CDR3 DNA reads TGTGCCAGCCTAAGAAGAGAGACCCAGTACTTC. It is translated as CASLRRETQYF.

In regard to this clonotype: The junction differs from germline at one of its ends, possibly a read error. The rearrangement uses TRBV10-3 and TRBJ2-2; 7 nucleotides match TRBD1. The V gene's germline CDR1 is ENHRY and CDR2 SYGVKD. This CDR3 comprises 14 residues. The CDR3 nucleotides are TGTGCCATCAATGAGGGGGCGGACACCGGGGAGCTGTTTTTT. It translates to CAINEGADTGELFF.

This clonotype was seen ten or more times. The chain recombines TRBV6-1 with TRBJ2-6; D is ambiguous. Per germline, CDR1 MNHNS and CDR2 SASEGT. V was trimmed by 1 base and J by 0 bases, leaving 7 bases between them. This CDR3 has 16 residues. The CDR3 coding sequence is TGTGCCAGCAGTGAAGGCTTGTACTCTGGGGCCAACGTCCTGACTTTC. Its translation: CASSEGLYSGANVLTF.

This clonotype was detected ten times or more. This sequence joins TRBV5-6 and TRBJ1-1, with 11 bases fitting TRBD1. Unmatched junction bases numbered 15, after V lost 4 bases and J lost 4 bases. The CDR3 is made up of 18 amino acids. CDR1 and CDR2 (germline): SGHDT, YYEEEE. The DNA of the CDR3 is TGTGCCAGCAGCGTGACCGGGACAGGGGGTTATATAGGCACTGAAGCTTTCTTT. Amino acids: CASSVTGTGGYIGTEAFF.

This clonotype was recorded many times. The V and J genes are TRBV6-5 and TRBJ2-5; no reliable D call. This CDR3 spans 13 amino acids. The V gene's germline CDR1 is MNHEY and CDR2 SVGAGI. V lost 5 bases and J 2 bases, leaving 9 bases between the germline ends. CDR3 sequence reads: CASSAPAQETQYF. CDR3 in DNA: TGTGCCAGCAGTGCGCCAGCTCAAGAGACCCAGTACTTC.

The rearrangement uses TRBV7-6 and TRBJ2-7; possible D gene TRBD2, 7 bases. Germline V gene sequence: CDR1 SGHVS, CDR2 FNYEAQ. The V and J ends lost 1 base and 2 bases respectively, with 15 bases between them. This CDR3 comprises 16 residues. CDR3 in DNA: TGTGCCAGCAGCTTAGGCGGGGGCGGCAGCACCTACGAGCAGTACTTC. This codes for CASSLGGGGSTYEQYF.

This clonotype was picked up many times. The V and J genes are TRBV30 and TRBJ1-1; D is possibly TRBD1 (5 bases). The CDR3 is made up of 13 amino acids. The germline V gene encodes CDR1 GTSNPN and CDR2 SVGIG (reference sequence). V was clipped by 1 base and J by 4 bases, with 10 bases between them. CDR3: CAWSGQGGTEAFF. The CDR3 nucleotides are TGTGCCTGGAGTGGGCAGGGTGGCACTGAAGCTTTCTTT. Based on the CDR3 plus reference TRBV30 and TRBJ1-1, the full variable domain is SQTIHQWPATLVQPVGSPLSLECTVEGTSNPNLYWYRQAAGRGLQLLFYSVGIGQISSEVPQNLSASRPQDRQFILSSKKLLLSDSGFYLCAWSGQGGTEAFFGQGTRLTVV.

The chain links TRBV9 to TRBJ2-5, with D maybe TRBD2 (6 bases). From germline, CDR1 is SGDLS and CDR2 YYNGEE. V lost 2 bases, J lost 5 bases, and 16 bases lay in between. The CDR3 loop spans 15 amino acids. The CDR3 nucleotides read TGTGCCAGCAGCGTCGAACCTGGGGGGACTGAGACCCAGTACTTC. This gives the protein CASSVEPGGTETQYF.

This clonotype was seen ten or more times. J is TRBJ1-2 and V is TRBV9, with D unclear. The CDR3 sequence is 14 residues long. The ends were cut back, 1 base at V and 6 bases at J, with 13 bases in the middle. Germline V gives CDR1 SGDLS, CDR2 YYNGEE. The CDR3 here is CASSVRDTSDGYTF. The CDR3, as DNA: TGTGCCAGCAGCGTACGAGACACCTCTGATGGCTACACCTTC.

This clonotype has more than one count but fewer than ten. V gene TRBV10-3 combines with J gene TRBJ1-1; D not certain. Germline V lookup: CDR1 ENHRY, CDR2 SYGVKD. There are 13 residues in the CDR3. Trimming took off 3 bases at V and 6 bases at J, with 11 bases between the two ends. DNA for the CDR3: TGTGCCATCAGTGACACTGGGAGCCCTGAAGCTTTCTTT. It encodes CAISDTGSPEAFF.

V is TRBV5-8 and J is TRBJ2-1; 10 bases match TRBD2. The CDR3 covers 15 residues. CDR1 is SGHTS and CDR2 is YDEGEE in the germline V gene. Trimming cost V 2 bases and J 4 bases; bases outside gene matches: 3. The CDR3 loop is CASSFGLADYNEQFF. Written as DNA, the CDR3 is TGTGCCAGCAGCTTTGGACTAGCGGATTACAATGAGCAGTTCTTC.

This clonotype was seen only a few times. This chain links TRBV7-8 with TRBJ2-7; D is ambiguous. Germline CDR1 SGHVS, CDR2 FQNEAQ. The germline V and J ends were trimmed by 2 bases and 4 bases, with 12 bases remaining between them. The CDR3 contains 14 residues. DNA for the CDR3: TGTGCCAGCAGCTTATATCTCCATCCATACGAGCAGTACTTC. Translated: CASSLYLHPYEQYF. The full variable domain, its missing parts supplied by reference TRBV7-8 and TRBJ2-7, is GAGVSQSPRYKVAKRGQDVALRCDPISGHVSLFWYQQALGQGPEFLTYFQNEAQLDKSGLPSDRFFAERPEGSVSTLKIQRTQQEDSAVYLCASSLYLHPYEQYFGPGTRLTVT.

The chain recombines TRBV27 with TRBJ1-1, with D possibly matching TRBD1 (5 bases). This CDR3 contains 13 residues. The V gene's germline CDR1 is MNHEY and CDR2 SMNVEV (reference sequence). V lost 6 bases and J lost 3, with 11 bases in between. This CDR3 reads CASSPTGHTEAFF. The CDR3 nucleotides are TGTGCCAGCAGCCCGACGGGACACACTGAAGCTTTCTTT.

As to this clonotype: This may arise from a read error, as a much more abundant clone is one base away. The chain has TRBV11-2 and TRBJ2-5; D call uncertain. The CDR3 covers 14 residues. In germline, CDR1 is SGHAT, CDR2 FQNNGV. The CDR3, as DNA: TGTGCCAGCAGCTTAGGGGCAGCACAAGAGACCCTGTACTTC. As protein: CASSLGAAQETLYF.

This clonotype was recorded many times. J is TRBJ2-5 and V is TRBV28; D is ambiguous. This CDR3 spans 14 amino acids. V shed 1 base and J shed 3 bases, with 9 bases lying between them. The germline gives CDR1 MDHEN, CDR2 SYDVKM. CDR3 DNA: TGTGCCAGCAGTTTATCAGTAGTCAAAGAGACCCAGTACTTC. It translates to CASSLSVVKETQYF.

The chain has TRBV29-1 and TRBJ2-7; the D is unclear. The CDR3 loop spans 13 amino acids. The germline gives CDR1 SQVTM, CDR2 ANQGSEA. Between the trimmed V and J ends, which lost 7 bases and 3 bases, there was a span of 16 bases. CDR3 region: CSAIPHESYEQYF. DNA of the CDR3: TGCAGCGCCATACCTCATGAGAGCTACGAGCAGTACTTC.

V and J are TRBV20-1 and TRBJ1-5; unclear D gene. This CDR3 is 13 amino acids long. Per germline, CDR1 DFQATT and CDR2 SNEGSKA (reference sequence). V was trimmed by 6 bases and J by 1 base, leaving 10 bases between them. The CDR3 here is CSARALSNQPQHF. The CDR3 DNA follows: TGCAGTGCGAGGGCCTTAAGCAATCAGCCCCAGCATTTT.

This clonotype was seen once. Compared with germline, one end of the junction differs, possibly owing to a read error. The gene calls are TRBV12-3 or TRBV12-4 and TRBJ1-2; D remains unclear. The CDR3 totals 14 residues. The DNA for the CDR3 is TGTGCCTGCAGTTTAAGGGCTCCTGGCTATGGCTACACCTTC. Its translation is CACSLRAPGYGYTF.

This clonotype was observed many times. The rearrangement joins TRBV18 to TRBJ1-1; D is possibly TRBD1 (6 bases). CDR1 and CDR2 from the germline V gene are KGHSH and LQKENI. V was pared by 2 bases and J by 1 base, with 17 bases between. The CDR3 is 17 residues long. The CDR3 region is CASSPGIATGANTEAFF. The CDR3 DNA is TGTGCCAGCTCACCAGGGATCGCGACGGGGGCGAACACTGAAGCTTTCTTT.